Below, 5 T cell receptor beta chains from the same sample are listed, as sequenced in a study of human T cells and chemical hapten exposure. The time point was: patch test 3, about 24 weeks after DPC sensitization. Treatment reported: therapeutic diphenylcyclopropenone sensitization with weekly scalp DPC. Via MiXCR, TCRdb re-called the RACE reads, giving one row per CDR3 protein. The profile shows 180,000 or so distinct CDR3 sequences, around 23% of them singletons. This material consisted of whole blood, taken in connection with sensitization to the hapten diphenylcyclopropenone (DPC). These receptors originate from a woman aged 40 to 50 with alopecia areata. Some clones in this sample may be carry-over from other donors' samples.

The gene calls are TRBV27 and TRBJ2-7; D not resolved. The CDR3 sequence is 13 residues long. V was shortened by 5 bases and J by 3 bases, with 11 bases between the two germline ends. CDR1 MNHEY and CDR2 SMNVEV come from the germline V gene (reference sequence). DNA of the CDR3: TGTGCCAGCAGTCCCCCCCCCGGCTACGAGCAGTACTTC. Translation gives CASSPPPGYEQYF.

Regarding this clonotype: No conserved phenylalanine or tryptophan ends this CDR3, so it is likely a read error. V is TRBV29-1 and J is TRBJ2-7; D perhaps matches TRBD2 (5 bases). Trimming shortened V by 4 bases and J by 1 base, and 11 bases separated the two germline ends. Germline loops: CDR1 SQVTM, CDR2 ANQGSEA. The CDR3 loop spans 13 amino acids. The CDR3: CSVGTGISYEQYI. DNA for the CDR3: TGCAGCGTTGGGACGGGGATTTCCTACGAGCAGTACATC.

This clonotype has a handful of counts. The rearrangement links TRBV5-1 to TRBJ2-3; TRBD2 agrees at 13 bases. Germline-derived CDR1 and CDR2 are SGHRS and YFSETQ. The CDR3 extends over 17 amino acids. With 3 bases clipped from V and 4 bases from J, the junction kept 8 bases outside the gene matches. The CDR3 loop reads CASSSGTSGKSSDTQYF. CDR3 sequence (DNA): TGCGCCAGCAGCTCCGGGACTAGCGGGAAATCCTCAGATACGCAGTATTTT.

This clonotype was counted a few times. The chain uses TRBV5-5 and TRBJ2-7; TRBD2 agrees at 8 bases. Germline V gives CDR1 SGHKS, CDR2 YYEKEE (reference sequence). The CDR3 loop spans 16 amino acids. V was clipped by 4 bases and J by 2 bases; unmatched bases: 11. CDR3 coding DNA: TGTGCCAGCAGCACCACTAGCGGCGCCGGTACCTACGAGCAGTACTTC. Translated: CASSTTSGAGTYEQYF.

V is TRBV7-2 and J is TRBJ2-7; no firm D call. The CDR3 has 15 residues. V dropped 2 bases and J dropped 0 bases, with 11 bases sitting between them. The germline gives CDR1 SGHTA, CDR2 FQGNSA. CDR3 nucleotide sequence: TGTGCCAGCAGCTTACGGGCAACTGTCTCCTACGAGCAGTACTTC. It translates to CASSLRATVSYEQYF.